Shown below are 4 T cell receptor beta chains from a single sample sequenced in a study of shared clonotypes between healthy human individuals. TCRdb's table, derived via immunoSEQ multiplex PCR, lists solely in-frame clones and lacks some. The sample holds approximately 1.5 million clones, 98% seen once. What was sequenced was naive CD4+ T cells sorted from blood. Subset reported: CD45RA+ positively selected. These receptors were obtained from a young man in good health.

A single count supports this clone. The chain joins TRBV18 to TRBJ2-7; 8 positions match TRBD1. Trimming removed 3 bases from V and 2 bases from J; junction bases left unmatched: 6. This CDR3 spans 15 amino acids. CDR1 and CDR2 (germline): KGHSH, LQKENI. CDR3 coding DNA: TGTGCCAGCTCACCCCGCGGACAGGGAACCTACGAGCAGTACTTC. Translating gives CASSPRGQGTYEQYF.

The CDR3 region has the DNA TGTGCCAGCAGCTTGGCGGGGGCTTACTACAATGAGCAGTTCTTC. As protein: CASSLAGAYYNEQFF. J is TRBJ2-1 and V is TRBV5-5; D tentatively fits TRBD1 or TRBD2 (6 bases each). Trimming left V 0 bases short and J 3 bases short, with 10 bases between. This CDR3 region has 15 residues. CDR1 and CDR2 (germline): SGHKS, YYEKEE (reference sequence).

Comment on this clone: Other DNA sequences in this specimen translate into the identical CDR3. This chain links TRBV29-1 with TRBJ2-1; D is unclear. The germline V gene has CDR1 SQVTM and CDR2 ANQGSEA. V lost 7 bases and J lost 5, with 6 bases in between. The CDR3 is made up of 10 amino acids. CDR3 bases: TGCAGCGGCGCGAACAATGAGCAGTTCTTC. It specifies CSGANNEQFF.

Here the CDR3 DNA reads TGTGCCAGCAGCTTGGTGGACAGGGGGGCGAACACTGAAGCTTTCTTT. Its protein is CASSLVDRGANTEAFF. The chain combines TRBV5-6 with TRBJ1-1; the match to TRBD1 covers 10 bases. With 0 bases clipped from V and 1 base from J, the junction kept 3 bases outside the gene matches. Germline values: CDR1 SGHDT, CDR2 YYEEEE. The CDR3 is 16 residues long.